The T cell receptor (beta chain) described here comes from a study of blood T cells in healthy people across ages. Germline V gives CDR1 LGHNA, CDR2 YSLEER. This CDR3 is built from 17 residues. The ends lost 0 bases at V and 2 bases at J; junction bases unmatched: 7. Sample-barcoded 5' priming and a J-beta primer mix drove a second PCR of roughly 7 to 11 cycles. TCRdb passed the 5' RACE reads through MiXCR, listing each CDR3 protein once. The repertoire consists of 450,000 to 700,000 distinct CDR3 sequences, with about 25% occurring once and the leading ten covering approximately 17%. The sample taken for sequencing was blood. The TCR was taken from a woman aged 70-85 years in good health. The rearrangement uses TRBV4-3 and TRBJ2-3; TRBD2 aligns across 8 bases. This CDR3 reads CASSQDAERGFTDTQYF. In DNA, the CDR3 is TGCGCCAGCAGCCAAGATGCGGAGCGGGGGTTCACAGATACGCAGTATTTT.